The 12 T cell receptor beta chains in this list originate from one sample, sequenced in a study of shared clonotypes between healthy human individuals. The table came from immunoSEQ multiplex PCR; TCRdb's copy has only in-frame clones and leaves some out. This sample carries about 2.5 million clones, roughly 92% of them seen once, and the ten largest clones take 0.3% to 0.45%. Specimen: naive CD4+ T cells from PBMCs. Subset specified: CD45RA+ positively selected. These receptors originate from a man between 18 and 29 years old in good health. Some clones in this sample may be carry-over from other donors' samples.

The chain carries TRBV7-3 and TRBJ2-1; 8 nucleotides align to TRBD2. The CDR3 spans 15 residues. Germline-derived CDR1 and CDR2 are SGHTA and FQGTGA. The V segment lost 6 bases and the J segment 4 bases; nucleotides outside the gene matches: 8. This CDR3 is CASRYPGLGYNEQFF. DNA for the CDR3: TGTGCCAGCAGGTATCCGGGACTAGGGTACAATGAGCAGTTCTTC.

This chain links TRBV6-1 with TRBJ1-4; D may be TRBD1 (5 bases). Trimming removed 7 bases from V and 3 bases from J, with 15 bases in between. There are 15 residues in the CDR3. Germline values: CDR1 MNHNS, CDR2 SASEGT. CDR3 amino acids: CASTRGGVPNEKLFF. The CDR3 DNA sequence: TGTGCCAGCACCCGGGGGGGAGTCCCTAATGAAAAACTGTTTTTT.

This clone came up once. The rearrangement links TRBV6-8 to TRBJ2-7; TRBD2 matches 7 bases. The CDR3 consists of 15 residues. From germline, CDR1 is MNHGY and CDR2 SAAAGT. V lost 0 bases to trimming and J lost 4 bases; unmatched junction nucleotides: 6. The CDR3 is CASSYSVRGVYEQYF. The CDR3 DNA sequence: TGTGCCAGCAGTTACTCAGTCCGGGGGGTTTACGAGCAGTACTTC.

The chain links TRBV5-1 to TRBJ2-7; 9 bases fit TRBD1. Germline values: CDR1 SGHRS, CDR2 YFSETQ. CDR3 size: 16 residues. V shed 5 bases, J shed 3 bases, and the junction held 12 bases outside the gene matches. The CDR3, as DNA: TGCGCCAGCAGACCACAGGGGGCAAGCCCTTTCTACGAGCAGTACTTC. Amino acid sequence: CASRPQGASPFYEQYF.

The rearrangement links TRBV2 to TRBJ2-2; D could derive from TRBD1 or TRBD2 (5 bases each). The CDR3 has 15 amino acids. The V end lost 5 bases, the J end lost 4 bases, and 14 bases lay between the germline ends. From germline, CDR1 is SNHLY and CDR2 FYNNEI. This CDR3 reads CASSLAGSSTGELFF. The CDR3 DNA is TGTGCCAGCAGTCTCGCAGGGAGTAGCACCGGGGAGCTGTTTTTT.

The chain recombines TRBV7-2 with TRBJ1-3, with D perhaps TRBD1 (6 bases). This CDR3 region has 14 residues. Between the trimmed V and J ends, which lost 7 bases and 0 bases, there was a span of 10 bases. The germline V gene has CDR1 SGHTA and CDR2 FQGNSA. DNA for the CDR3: TGTGCCAGCACCATAGGGGGCTCTGGAAACACCATATATTTT. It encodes CASTIGGSGNTIYF.

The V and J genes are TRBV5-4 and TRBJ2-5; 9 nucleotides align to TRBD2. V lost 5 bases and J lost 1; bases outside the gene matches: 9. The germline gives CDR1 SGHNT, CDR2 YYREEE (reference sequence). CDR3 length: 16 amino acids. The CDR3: CASRPWTSDLQETQYF. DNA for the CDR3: TGTGCCAGCAGACCGTGGACTAGCGACCTCCAAGAGACCCAGTACTTC.

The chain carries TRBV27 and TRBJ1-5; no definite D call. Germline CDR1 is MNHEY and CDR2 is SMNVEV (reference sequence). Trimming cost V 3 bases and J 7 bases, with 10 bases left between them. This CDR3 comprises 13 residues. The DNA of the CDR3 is TGTGCCAGCAGTTTGACGTTCGCGCAGCCCCAGCATTTT. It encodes CASSLTFAQPQHF.

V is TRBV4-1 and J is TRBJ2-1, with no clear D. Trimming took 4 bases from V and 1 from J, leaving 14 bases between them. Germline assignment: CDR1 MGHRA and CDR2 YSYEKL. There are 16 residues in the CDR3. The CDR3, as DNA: TGCGCCAGCAGCCTCCCAGGCGCTTATTCCTACAATGAGCAGTTCTTC. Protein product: CASSLPGAYSYNEQFF.

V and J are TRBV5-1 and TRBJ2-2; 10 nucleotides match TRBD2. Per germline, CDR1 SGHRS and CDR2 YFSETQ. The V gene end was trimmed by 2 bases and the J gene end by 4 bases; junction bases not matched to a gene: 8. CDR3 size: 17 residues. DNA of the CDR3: TGCGCCAGCAGCTTCGGACTAGCGGAGGTGGGCACCGGGGAGCTGTTTTTT. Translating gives CASSFGLAEVGTGELFF. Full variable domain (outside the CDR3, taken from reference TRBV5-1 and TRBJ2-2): KAGVTQTPRYLIKTRGQQVTLSCSPISGHRSVSWYQQTPGQGLQFLFEYFSETQRNKGNFPGRFSGRQFSNSRSEMNVSTLELGDSALYLCASSFGLAEVGTGELFFGEGSRLTVL.

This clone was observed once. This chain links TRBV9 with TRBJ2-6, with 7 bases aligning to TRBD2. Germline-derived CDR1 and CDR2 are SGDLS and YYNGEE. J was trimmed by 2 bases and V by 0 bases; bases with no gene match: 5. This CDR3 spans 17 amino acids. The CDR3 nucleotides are TGTGCCAGCAGCGTAGGGGGAGGGCCAACTGGGGCCAACGTCCTGACTTTC. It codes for CASSVGGGPTGANVLTF.

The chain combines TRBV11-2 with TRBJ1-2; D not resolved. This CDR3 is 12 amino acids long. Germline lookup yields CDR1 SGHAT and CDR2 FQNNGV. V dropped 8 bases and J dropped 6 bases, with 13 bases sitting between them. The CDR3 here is CASGNVVNGYTF. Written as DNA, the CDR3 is TGTGCCAGCGGAAATGTGGTTAATGGCTACACCTTC. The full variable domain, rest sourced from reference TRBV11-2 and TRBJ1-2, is EAGVAQSPRYKIIEKRQSVAFWCNPISGHATLYWYQQILGQGPKLLIQFQNNGVVDDSQLPKDRFSAERLKGVDSTLKIQPAKLEDSAVYLCASGNVVNGYTFGSGTRLTVV.